The entry that follows covers one T cell receptor beta chain sequence. The length of the CDR3 is 13 residues. Germline CDR1 reads MNHEY; CDR2 reads SMNVEV (reference sequence). With 2 bases removed from V and 7 bases from J, the gap between germline ends came to 6 bases. Authors' data handling: It was from reference gene primer amplification that nucleated cell counts were estimated. TCRdb's copy holds only in-frame clones and misses some; the assay was immunoSEQ multiplex PCR. For V, J and clone size, that table is used; D and trimming come from the DNA. In the table there are around 170,000 clones, around 90% of which are singletons. The source of the sample is a study of blood T cell repertoires in COVID-19. The wider study: Both acute and convalescent COVID-19 samples were obtained from the United States, Italy and Spain. PBMCs, B-cell-depleted T cells, or T cells provided the cDNA or gDNA that made up the material.

The clonotype comes from a man in his 60s with acute or convalescent COVID-19. This chain uses TRBV27 with TRBJ1-6; TRBD1 might be the D (6 bases). Material for sequencing was peripheral blood. The CDR3 DNA sequence: TGTGCCAGCAGTTTAGACAGGAATTCACCCCTCCACTTT. Translation gives CASSLDRNSPLHF.